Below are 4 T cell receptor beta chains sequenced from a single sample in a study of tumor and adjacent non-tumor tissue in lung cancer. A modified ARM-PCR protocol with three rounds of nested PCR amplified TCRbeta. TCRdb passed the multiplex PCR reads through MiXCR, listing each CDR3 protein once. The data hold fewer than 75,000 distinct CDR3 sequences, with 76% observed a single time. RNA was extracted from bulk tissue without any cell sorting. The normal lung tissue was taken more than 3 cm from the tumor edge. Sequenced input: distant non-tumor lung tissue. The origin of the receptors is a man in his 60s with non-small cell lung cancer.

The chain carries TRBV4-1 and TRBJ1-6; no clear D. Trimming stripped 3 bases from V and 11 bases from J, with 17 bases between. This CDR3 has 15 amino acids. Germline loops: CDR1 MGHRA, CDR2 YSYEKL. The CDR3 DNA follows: TGCGCCAGCAGCCATGGGCAGGACTTGGTTACACCCCTCCACTTT. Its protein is CASSHGQDLVTPLHF.

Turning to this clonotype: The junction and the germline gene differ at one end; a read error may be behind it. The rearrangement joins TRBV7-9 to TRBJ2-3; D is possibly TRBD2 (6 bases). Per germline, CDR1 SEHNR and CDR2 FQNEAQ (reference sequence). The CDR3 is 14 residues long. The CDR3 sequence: CASSFGGNTDMQYF. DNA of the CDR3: TGTGCCAGTAGCTTTGGCGGGAACACAGATATGCAGTATTTT.

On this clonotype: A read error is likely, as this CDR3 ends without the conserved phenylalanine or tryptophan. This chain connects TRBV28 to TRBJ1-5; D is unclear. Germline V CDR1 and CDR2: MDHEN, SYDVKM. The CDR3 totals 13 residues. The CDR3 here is CTSSQDPGQPQHL. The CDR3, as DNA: TGTACCAGCAGTCAAGACCCCGGCCAGCCCCAGCATTTA.

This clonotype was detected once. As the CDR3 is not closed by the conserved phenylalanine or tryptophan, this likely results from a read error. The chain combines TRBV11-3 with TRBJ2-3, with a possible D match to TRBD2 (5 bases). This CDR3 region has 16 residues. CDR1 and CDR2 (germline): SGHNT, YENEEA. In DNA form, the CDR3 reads TGTACCAGCAGCTCCGGCCTAGCAGACAGCACAGATACGCAGTATCTT. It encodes CTSSSGLADSTDTQYL.